This TCR beta chain is drawn from a study of T cells in localized non-small cell lung cancer. Notes on the study in general: Exceeding tumor, uninvolved adjacent lung had the highest T cell clonality. A higher density of T cells in blood coincided with extended overall survival.

The CDR3 contains 12 residues. Germline CDR1 reads LNHDA; CDR2 reads SQIVND (reference sequence). V was cut by 5 bases and J by 5 bases, with 10 bases left in between. Sequencing used immunoSEQ multiplex PCR; TCRdb keeps in-frame clones, though not all of them. The sample lists tens of thousands of clones, about 88% seen once, with 3.5% in the top ten. About this clone: Its antigen is as yet unknown.

The sequence came from a man aged 18 to 49 with stage I lung adenocarcinoma. The specimen comprised peripheral blood, sampled before any cancer treatment. V usage is TRBV19 and J usage is TRBJ2-7; D is unclear. In nucleotides, the CDR3 is TGTGCCAGTAGTGACCGAAAGGACGAGCAGTACTTC. It encodes CASSDRKDEQYF.